The clone carrying this T cell receptor beta chain was observed many times. What it binds is not known. Germline trimming cut 3 bases from V and 6 bases from J; bases unmatched to any gene: 6. The CDR3 totals 15 residues. The V gene's germline CDR1 is GTSNPN and CDR2 SVGIG (reference sequence). Specified time point: patch test 1, 2 weeks after DPC sensitization. Specified treatment: therapeutic diphenylcyclopropenone sensitization with weekly scalp DPC. Total RNA came from unfractionated whole blood. The data were obtained in a study of human T cells and chemical hapten exposure. General study findings and limits: High-frequency TCRs, those above 1 in 1000, stayed the same after DPC sensitization.

TCRdb analysed the RACE reads with MiXCR anew, one entry per CDR3 protein. Among 90,000 to 120,000 distinct CDR3 sequences listed, 8% to 13% were seen once. The receptor was derived from a woman aged 35 to 49 with alopecia areata. Some clones in this sample may be carry-over from other donors' samples. The sequencing used whole blood, collected in connection with sensitization to the hapten diphenylcyclopropenone (DPC). The chain uses TRBV30 and TRBJ1-4; 11 nucleotides align to TRBD1. The CDR3 loop reads CAWSPRTGGHEKLFF. The CDR3 DNA is TGTGCCTGGAGCCCACGGACAGGGGGCCATGAAAAACTGTTTTTT.